The 26 T cell receptor beta chains below come from one sample, sequenced in a study of T cell changes during pregnancy in multiple sclerosis. The protocol was immunoSEQ multiplex PCR, while the TCRdb copy is restricted to in-frame clones and leaves out a portion. This table has tens of thousands of clones, about 90% appearing once. Source: CD4+ T cells from peripheral blood mononuclear cells, taken in the second trimester of pregnancy. The receptor set was obtained from a female donor with multiple sclerosis, enrolled in a pregnancy study.

The rearrangement links TRBV2 to TRBJ2-3; 8 positions agree with TRBD1. The germline CDR1 and CDR2 sequences are SNHLY and FYNNEI. Trimming cost V 6 bases and J 2 bases; bases outside gene matches: 10. The CDR3 covers 16 residues. CDR3 coding DNA: TGTGCCAGCAGAGCAGGGGGCGCGAGGAACACAGATACGCAGTATTTT. Protein sequence: CASRAGGARNTDTQYF.

The chain employs TRBV5-4 and TRBJ1-2; TRBD1 is a possible D gene (5 bases). V gave up 3 bases and J gave up 7 bases, with 16 bases separating them. CDR1 and CDR2 (germline): SGHNT, YYREEE (reference sequence). The CDR3 has 14 residues. The CDR3 coding sequence is TGTGCCAGCAGCTGGGGGAGGGCCGAGGGTGGCTACACCTTC. Translation: CASSWGRAEGGYTF. Combining the CDR3 with reference TRBV5-4 and TRBJ1-2 gives the whole variable domain ETGVTQSPTHLIKTRGQQVTLRCSSQSGHNTVSWYQQALGQGPQFIFQYYREEENGRGNFPPRFSGLQFPNYSSELNVNALELDDSALYLCASSWGRAEGGYTFGSGTRLTVV.

The rearrangement links TRBV18 to TRBJ1-1; D is perhaps TRBD1 (6 bases). Germline V gene data show CDR1 as KGHSH and CDR2 as LQKENI. Trimming pared 1 base from V and 1 base from J, leaving 19 bases between. The CDR3 is 18 residues long. CDR3 protein: CASSPLETGAGRNTEAFF. DNA of the CDR3: TGTGCCAGCTCACCACTCGAGACAGGCGCTGGGAGGAACACTGAAGCTTTCTTT.

V and J are TRBV7-9 and TRBJ1-1; 9 bases are shared with TRBD1. This CDR3 has 16 amino acids. Germline V gene lookup returns CDR1 SEHNR and CDR2 FQNEAQ (reference sequence). Germline trimming cut 1 base from V and 0 bases from J; bases unmatched to any gene: 3. The CDR3 nucleotides read TGTGCCAGCAGCTTAGGACAGGGGGAGTTGAACACTGAAGCTTTCTTT. Its protein is CASSLGQGELNTEAFF.

This clone was observed a handful of times. The J gene is TRBJ2-7, the V gene TRBV6-1, with 8 bases matching TRBD2. Unmatched junction bases numbered 6, after V lost 8 bases and J lost 3 bases. The CDR3 contains 13 residues. Germline V gene data show CDR1 as MNHNS and CDR2 as SASEGT. The CDR3 DNA is TGTGCCAGCGGACTAGCTCCAAACTACGAGCAGTACTTC. Translated: CASGLAPNYEQYF.

This chain connects TRBV5-4 to TRBJ1-1; D ambiguous. The CDR3 totals 13 residues. Trimming stripped 4 bases from V and 3 bases from J, with 10 bases between. CDR1 and CDR2 (germline): SGHNT, YYREEE (reference sequence). The CDR3 DNA is TGTGCCAGCAGCCTCCGGCAGGACACTGAAGCTTTCTTT. As protein: CASSLRQDTEAFF.

The genes are TRBV27 and TRBJ2-7, with 7 bases lining up with TRBD2. Trimming removed 4 bases from V and 2 bases from J; junction bases left unmatched: 8. The CDR3 consists of 15 residues. In germline, CDR1 is MNHEY, CDR2 SMNVEV (reference sequence). Written as DNA, the CDR3 is TGTGCCAGCAGTTCGCCCCTCAGCGGGACCTACGAGCAGTACTTC. Translated, it gives CASSSPLSGTYEQYF.

The J gene is TRBJ2-3, the V gene TRBV5-1; 16 nucleotides align to TRBD2. This CDR3 contains 18 residues. V lost 3 bases to trimming and J lost 0 bases; unmatched junction nucleotides: 4. Germline assignment: CDR1 SGHRS and CDR2 YFSETQ. CDR3 sequence (DNA): TGCGCCAGCAGCTGGGGACTAGCGGGGGGGACTAGCACAGATACGCAGTATTTT. This translates into CASSWGLAGGTSTDTQYF.

This clone was seen only once. This chain connects TRBV18 to TRBJ1-4, with a possible D match to TRBD1 (6 bases). Germline values: CDR1 KGHSH, CDR2 LQKENI. The CDR3 is 17 amino acids. Deletions cut 2 bases from V and 0 bases from J, with 13 bases between. The DNA for the CDR3 is TGTGCCAGCTCACCATCACAGGGATTTTCAACTAATGAAAAACTGTTTTTT. As protein: CASSPSQGFSTNEKLFF.

The rearrangement links TRBV9 to TRBJ1-2; 9 nucleotides agree with TRBD1. The CDR3 covers 15 residues. Germline V CDR1 and CDR2: SGDLS, YYNGEE. After removal of 1 base from V and 4 bases from J, the junction contained 5 bases not matched to a gene. The DNA of the CDR3 is TGTGCCAGCAGCGTACTGGGACAGGGCCCCTATGGCTACACCTTC. Translating gives CASSVLGQGPYGYTF.

V and J are TRBV4-1 and TRBJ1-2; D is ambiguous. CDR3 length: 14 residues. Germline V CDR1 and CDR2: MGHRA, YSYEKL. Trimming stripped 2 bases from V and 7 bases from J, with 14 bases between. CDR3 amino acids: CASSQPGGGRGYTF. CDR3 DNA: TGCGCCAGCAGCCAACCGGGCGGAGGTCGTGGCTACACCTTC.

The chain carries TRBV11-2 and TRBJ2-3, with D unclear. The germline gives CDR1 SGHAT, CDR2 FQNNGV. This CDR3 has 12 residues. The germline V and J ends were trimmed by 5 bases and 6 bases, with 9 bases remaining between them. The CDR3 here is CASSPGGDTQYF. Written as DNA, the CDR3 is TGTGCCAGCAGCCCAGGTGGGGATACGCAGTATTTT.

This clone was counted a few times. This chain joins TRBV4-1 and TRBJ2-2; 9 bases map to TRBD2. Per germline, CDR1 MGHRA and CDR2 YSYEKL. V lost 2 bases and J lost 3; bases outside the gene matches: 4. CDR3 length: 16 amino acids. In DNA form, the CDR3 reads TGCGCCAGCAGCCAACCGCAGCGGGAGGACACCGGGGAGCTGTTTTTT. This translates into CASSQPQREDTGELFF.

The V gene is TRBV14, the J gene TRBJ1-5; D gene unclear. The CDR3 covers 13 residues. Germline V CDR1 and CDR2: SGHDN, FVKESK. Trimming pared 5 bases from V and 6 bases from J, leaving 11 bases between. CDR3 sequence: CASSGTEGQPQHF. The CDR3, as DNA: TGTGCCAGCAGCGGCACCGAGGGTCAGCCCCAGCATTTT. Filled out from reference TRBV14 and TRBJ1-5, the complete variable domain reads EAGVTQFPSHSVIEKGQTVTLRCDPISGHDNLYWYRRVMGKEIKFLLHFVKESKQDESGMPNNRFLAERTGGTYSTLKVQPAELEDSGVYFCASSGTEGQPQHFGDGTRLSIL.

V gene TRBV19 combines with J gene TRBJ2-3, with TRBD1 as a possible D gene (7 bases). Per germline, CDR1 LNHDA and CDR2 SQIVND (reference sequence). This CDR3 is 11 amino acids long. The V end was cut by 5 bases, the J end by 13 bases, with 13 bases between. DNA of the CDR3: TGTGCCAGTAGTGGTCAGGGGGGCGAGTATTTT. This codes for CASSGQGGEYF.

The CDR3 sequence: CASSLAGAGGSGNTIYF. Written as DNA, the CDR3 is TGTGCCAGCAGCTTAGCCGGGGCCGGGGGTTCAGGAAACACCATATATTTT. V and J are TRBV7-2 and TRBJ1-3, with D possibly matching TRBD1 (5 bases). The germline gives CDR1 SGHTA, CDR2 FQGNSA. This CDR3 is built from 17 residues. V was clipped by 0 bases and J by 4 bases, with 16 bases between them.

This clone was found once. J is TRBJ1-1 and V is TRBV27; TRBD1 might be the D (6 bases). CDR1 is MNHEY, CDR2 SMNVEV, per germline (reference sequence). CDR3 length equals 14 residues. V lost 6 bases, J lost 1 base, and 12 bases lay in between. CDR3 DNA: TGTGCCAGCAGGACGCTCAGGGGGAACACTGAAGCTTTCTTT. It encodes CASRTLRGNTEAFF.

The chain joins TRBV28 to TRBJ2-7; D is unclear. Per germline, CDR1 MDHEN and CDR2 SYDVKM. There are 15 residues in the CDR3. With 4 bases removed from V and 0 bases from J, the gap between germline ends came to 13 bases. CDR3 sequence (DNA): TGTGCCAGCAGTTCCCCAGCGCGAACCTCCTACGAGCAGTACTTC. It codes for CASSSPARTSYEQYF.

V is TRBV28 and J is TRBJ1-4, with a weak D call TRBD1 (6 bases). This CDR3 contains 14 residues. Germline V gene data show CDR1 as MDHEN and CDR2 as SYDVKM. Trimming left V 6 bases short and J 4 bases short, with 12 bases between. The CDR3: CASRQQGNNEKLFF. DNA of the CDR3: TGTGCCAGCAGACAACAGGGAAATAATGAAAAACTGTTTTTT.

The chain combines TRBV10-2 with TRBJ2-7; perhaps TRBD2 as D (5 bases). Trimming removed 4 bases from V and 0 bases from J, with 16 bases in between. This CDR3 is built from 16 residues. CDR1 is WSHSY, CDR2 SAAADI, per germline. The CDR3 region has the DNA TGCGCCAGCAGTGGGGGATCTAGCCTGTCCTCCTACGAGCAGTACTTC. Translating gives CASSGGSSLSSYEQYF.

CDR3 sequence reads: CASTLTGSIFYGYTF. CDR3 coding DNA: TGTGCCAGCACCCTGACAGGGTCCATCTTCTATGGCTACACCTTC. V and J are TRBV5-6 and TRBJ1-2; 7 bases fit TRBD1. This CDR3 has 15 residues. CDR1 and CDR2 from the germline V gene are SGHDT and YYEEEE. V was clipped by 6 bases and J by 4 bases; unmatched bases: 12.

V gene TRBV5-4 combines with J gene TRBJ2-1; 8 bases match TRBD1. Germline-derived CDR1 and CDR2 are SGHNT and YYREEE (reference sequence). The CDR3 runs 15 residues. The V segment lost 7 bases and the J segment 6 bases; nucleotides outside the gene matches: 12. CDR3 coding DNA: TGTGCCAGCCAACGTAACAGGGGGGATACCAATGAGCAGTTCTTC. Protein sequence: CASQRNRGDTNEQFF.

The V call is TRBV5-4, the J call TRBJ1-4; 8 positions match TRBD1. Germline values: CDR1 SGHNT, CDR2 YYREEE (reference sequence). This CDR3 contains 16 residues. Germline trimming cut 2 bases from V and 4 bases from J; bases unmatched to any gene: 7. The chain's CDR3 is CASSFGQGGINEKLFF. The CDR3 DNA is TGTGCCAGCAGCTTCGGACAGGGTGGGATTAATGAAAAACTGTTTTTT.

V gene TRBV14 combines with J gene TRBJ2-1; a weak D match, TRBD2 (5 bases). CDR1 is SGHDN, CDR2 FVKESK, per germline. Trimming stripped 4 bases from V and 6 bases from J, with 10 bases between. CDR3 length: 13 amino acids. The CDR3 spells CASSPADSNEQFF. The CDR3, as DNA: TGTGCCAGCAGCCCAGCGGACTCCAATGAGCAGTTCTTC.

The gene calls are TRBV30 and TRBJ1-5; 8 nucleotides agree with TRBD1. The ends lost 2 bases at V and 6 bases at J; junction bases unmatched: 6. The CDR3 is 14 amino acids. Germline CDR1 GTSNPN, CDR2 SVGIG (reference sequence). The CDR3 spells CAWSPITGGQPQHF. The CDR3 DNA reads as TGTGCCTGGAGTCCCATCACAGGGGGTCAGCCCCAGCATTTT.

This rearrangement joins TRBV9 to TRBJ1-1, with 11 bases fitting TRBD1. Germline CDR1 and CDR2: SGDLS and YYNGEE. CDR3 length: 16 residues. After removal of 2 bases from V and 4 bases from J, the junction contained 7 bases not matched to a gene. The CDR3 protein is CASSVGQGAGGTEAFF. The DNA for the CDR3 is TGTGCCAGCAGCGTTGGACAGGGGGCAGGAGGCACTGAAGCTTTCTTT.